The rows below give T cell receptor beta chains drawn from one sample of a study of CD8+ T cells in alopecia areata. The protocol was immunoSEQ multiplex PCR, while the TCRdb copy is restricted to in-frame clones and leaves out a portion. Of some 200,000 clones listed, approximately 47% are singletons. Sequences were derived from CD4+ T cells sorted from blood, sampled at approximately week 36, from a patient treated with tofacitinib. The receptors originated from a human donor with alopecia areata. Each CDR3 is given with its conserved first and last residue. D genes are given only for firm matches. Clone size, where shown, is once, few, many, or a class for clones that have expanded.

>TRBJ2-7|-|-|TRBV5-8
TGTGCCAGCAGTACAGGTTATAGGGTCGAGCAGTACTTC
CASSTGYRVEQYF
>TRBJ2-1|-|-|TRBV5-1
TGCGCCAGCAGCCCCACCCGGGGCGCTGCCAATGAGCAGTTCTTC
CASSPTRGAANEQFF
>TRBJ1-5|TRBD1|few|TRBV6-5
TGTGCCAGCGGGCGACAGGGTGAGGGTCAGCCCCAGCATTTT
CASGRQGEGQPQHF
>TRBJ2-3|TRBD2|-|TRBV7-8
TGTGCCAGCAGCTTCTCTAGCGGGTTCACAGATACGCAGTATTTT
CASSFSSGFTDTQYF
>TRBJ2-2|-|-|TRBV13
TGTGCCAGCAGCAAAAGGGCAGTCGGGGAGCTGTTTTTT
CASSKRAVGELFF
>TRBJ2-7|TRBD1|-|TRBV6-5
TGTGCCAGCAGTGGCCGGGACAGGGGGCTATACGAGCAGTACTTC
CASSGRDRGLYEQYF
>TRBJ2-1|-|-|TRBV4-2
TGTGCCAGCAGCCCGACCCGTCTGCACGATGAGCAGTTCTTC
CASSPTRLHDEQFF
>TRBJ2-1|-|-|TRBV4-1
TGCGCCAGCAGCCAAGGGTCCTACTCCTACAATGAGCAGTTCTTC
CASSQGSYSYNEQFF
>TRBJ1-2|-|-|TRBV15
TGTGCCACCAGCAGAGGAGGGACGGAAGGCTACACCTTC
CATSRGGTEGYTF
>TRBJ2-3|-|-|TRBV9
TGTGCCAGCAGCGTAGATTGGGGGCCCACAGATACGCAGTATTTT
CASSVDWGPTDTQYF
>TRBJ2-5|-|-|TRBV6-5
TGTGCCAGCAGTTACCCCGGGAGCCAAGAGACCCAGTACTTC
CASSYPGSQETQYF
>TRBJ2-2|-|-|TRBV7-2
TGTGCCAGCAGCGCAAGAAGACTAAGGAACACCGGGGAGCTGTTTTTT
CASSARRLRNTGELFF
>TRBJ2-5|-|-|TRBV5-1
TGCGCCAGCAGCTTGGTCCAAGAGACCCAGTACTTC
CASSLVQETQYF
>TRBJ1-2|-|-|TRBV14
TGTGCCAGCAGCCATGACCTCTACTATGGCTACACCTTC
CASSHDLYYGYTF
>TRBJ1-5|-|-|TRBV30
TGTGCCTGGAGTTCCAAGGGAGGCCAGCCCCAGCATTTT
CAWSSKGGQPQHF
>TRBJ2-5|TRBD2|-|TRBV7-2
TGTGCCAGCAGCACCTCAGCGGGAGTTGGCGAGACCCAGTACTTC
CASSTSAGVGETQYF
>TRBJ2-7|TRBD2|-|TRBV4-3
TGCGCCAGCAGCCAAGCGCCAGCGGGAGGGCCCTCCGAGCAGTACTTC
CASSQAPAGGPSEQYF
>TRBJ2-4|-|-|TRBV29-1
TGCAGCGTTCACAGCTTGGATCTTCAGTACTTC
CSVHSLDLQYF
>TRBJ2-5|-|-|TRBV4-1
TGCGCCAGCAGCCAAATAGAGGGCCCAAGAGAGACCCAGTACTTC
CASSQIEGPRETQYF
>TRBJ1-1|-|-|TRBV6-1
TGTGCCAGCAGTGATCAAGGGAGCGACACTGAAGCTTTCTTT
CASSDQGSDTEAFF
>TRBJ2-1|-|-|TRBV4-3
TGCGCCAGCAGCCAAGAGGCGTCTGCCTATGAGCAGTTCTTC
CASSQEASAYEQFF
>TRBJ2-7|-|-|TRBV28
TGTGCCAGCAGTTCCCAGGACAGTCTAGGCTACGAGCAGTACTTC
CASSSQDSLGYEQYF
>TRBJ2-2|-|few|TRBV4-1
TGCGCCAGCAGCCGAGAAGGGGACACCGGGGAGCTGTTTTTT
CASSREGDTGELFF
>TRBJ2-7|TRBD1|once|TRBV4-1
TGCGCCAGCAGCCGCAGACAGGGGGCCTACGAGCAGTACTTC
CASSRRQGAYEQYF
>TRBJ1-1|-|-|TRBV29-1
TGCAGCGTTGATTCTCCGAACACTGAAGCTTTCTTT
CSVDSPNTEAFF
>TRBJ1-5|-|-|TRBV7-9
TGTGCCAGCAGCGGCAGGGCTGAGGGCAATCAGCCCCAGCATTTT
CASSGRAEGNQPQHF
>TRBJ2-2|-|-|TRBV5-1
TGCGCCAGCAGCTTGACAGACCCGAACACCGGGGAGCTGTTTTTT
CASSLTDPNTGELFF
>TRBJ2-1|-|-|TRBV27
TGTGCCAGCAGTTTACTAAGGGGAGCGGTCCCCAATGAGCAGTTCTTC
CASSLLRGAVPNEQFF
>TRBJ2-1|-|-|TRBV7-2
TGTGCCAGCTCACAGGAGTTTTACAATGAGCAGTTCTTC
CASSQEFYNEQFF
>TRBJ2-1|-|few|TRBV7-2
TGTGCCAGCAGCACCAAGAGCGGATACAATGAGCAGTTCTTC
CASSTKSGYNEQFF
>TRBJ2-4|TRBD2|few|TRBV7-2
TGTGCCAGCAGCCCCGGACTAGCGGGGGCCCGGTACTTC
CASSPGLAGARYF
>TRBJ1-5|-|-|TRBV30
TGTGCCTGGAGTGGCGAGGGGGGAACTAGCAATCAGCCCCAGCATTTT
CAWSGEGGTSNQPQHF
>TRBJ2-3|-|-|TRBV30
TGTGCCTGGGGGGAACCCACAGATACGCAGTATTTT
CAWGEPTDTQYF
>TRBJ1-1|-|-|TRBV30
TGTGCCTGGAGGGCCAAAGTGGCAGGGAAACGTGAAGCTTTCTTT
CAWRAKVAGKREAFF
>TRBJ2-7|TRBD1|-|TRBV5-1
TGCGCCAGCAGCTCACGACAGGGATCAAACGAGCAGTACTTC
CASSSRQGSNEQYF
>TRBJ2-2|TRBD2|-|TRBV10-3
TGTGCCATCAGTCCAACTAGCGCTTCGAACACCGGGGAGCTGTTTTTT
CAISPTSASNTGELFF
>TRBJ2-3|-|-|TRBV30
TGTGCCTGGAGACCGACAGGAAAAGATACGCAGTATTTT
CAWRPTGKDTQYF
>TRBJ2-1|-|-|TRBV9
TGTGCCAGCAGCGTAGCTACGGCGGTCCGAAGCTCCTACAATGAGCAGTTCTTC
CASSVATAVRSSYNEQFF
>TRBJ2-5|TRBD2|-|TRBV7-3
TGTGCCAGCAGCCCCACTAGCGGGAGAGAGACCCAGTACTTC
CASSPTSGRETQYF
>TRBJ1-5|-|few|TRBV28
TGTGCCAGCAGTTTTGCGGGAAGTGCTCAGCCCCAGCATTTT
CASSFAGSAQPQHF
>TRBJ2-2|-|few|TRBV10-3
TGTGCCACCTTGATGGAGGTGGATACCGGGGAGCTGTTTTTT
CATLMEVDTGELFF
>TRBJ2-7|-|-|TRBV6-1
TGTGCCAGCAGTGAAGGGGACCAGGTGCAGTACTTC
CASSEGDQVQYF
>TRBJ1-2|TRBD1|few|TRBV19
TGTGCCAGTAGTACGGCAGGGGGAAACTATGGCTACACCTTC
CASSTAGGNYGYTF
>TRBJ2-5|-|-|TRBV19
TGTGCCACCAACCCGGGACGGTACCAAGAGACCCAGTACTTC
CATNPGRYQETQYF
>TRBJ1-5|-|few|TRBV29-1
TGCAGCGTCTCCCAGGGAAATAGCAATCAGCCCCAGCATTTT
CSVSQGNSNQPQHF
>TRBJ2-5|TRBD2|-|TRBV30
TGTGCCTGGAGTGACGGGACTAGCGGGAGTACCCAGTACTTC
CAWSDGTSGSTQYF
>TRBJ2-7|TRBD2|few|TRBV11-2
TGTGCCAGCAGCCTTAGCGGGACGAGCTCCTACGAGCAGTACTTC
CASSLSGTSSYEQYF
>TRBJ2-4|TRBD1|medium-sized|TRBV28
TGTGCCAGCGGACAGACAGGGGTAAACATTCAGTACTTC
CASGQTGVNIQYF
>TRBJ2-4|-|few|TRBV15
TGTGCCACCAGCGCCCAGACAGCGGCGGGCAAAAACATTCAGTACTTC
CATSAQTAAGKNIQYF
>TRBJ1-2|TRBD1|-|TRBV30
TGTGCCTGGAAGGTGGGGACAGGGTATGATGGCTACACCTTC
CAWKVGTGYDGYTF
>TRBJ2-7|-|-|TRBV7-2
TGTGCCAGCAGCTTCACCGGGACGGACTCCTACGAGCAGTACTTC
CASSFTGTDSYEQYF
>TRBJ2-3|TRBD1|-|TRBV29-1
TGCAGCGTTGGAAAGGACAGGGTTTCGCAGTATTTT
CSVGKDRVSQYF